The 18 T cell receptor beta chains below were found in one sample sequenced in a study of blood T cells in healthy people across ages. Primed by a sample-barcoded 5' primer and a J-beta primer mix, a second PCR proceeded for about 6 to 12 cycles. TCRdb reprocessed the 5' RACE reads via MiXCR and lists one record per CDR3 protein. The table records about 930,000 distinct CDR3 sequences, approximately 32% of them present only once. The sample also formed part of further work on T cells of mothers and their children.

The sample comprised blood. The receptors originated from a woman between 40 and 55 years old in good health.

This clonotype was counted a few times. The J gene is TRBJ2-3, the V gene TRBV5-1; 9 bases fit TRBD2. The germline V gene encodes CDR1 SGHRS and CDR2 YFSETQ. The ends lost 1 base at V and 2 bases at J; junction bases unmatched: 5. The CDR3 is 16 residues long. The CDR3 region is CASSLLRGGDTDTQYF. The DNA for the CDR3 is TGCGCCAGCAGCTTGCTGCGGGGGGGGGACACAGATACGCAGTATTTT.

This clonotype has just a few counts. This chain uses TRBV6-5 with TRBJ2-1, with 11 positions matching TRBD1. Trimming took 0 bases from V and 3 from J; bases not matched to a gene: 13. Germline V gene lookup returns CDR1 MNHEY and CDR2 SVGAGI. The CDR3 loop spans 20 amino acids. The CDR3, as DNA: TGTGCCAGCAGTTACTCGGCTGGGGGACAGGGGGGTCTCTACTACAATGAGCAGTTCTTC. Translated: CASSYSAGGQGGLYYNEQFF.

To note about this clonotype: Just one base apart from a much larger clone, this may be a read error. This CDR3 is CASSPGVRGEQYF. The CDR3 DNA is TGTGCCAGCAGCCCAGGGGTTAGGGGCGAGCAGTACTTC. The chain combines TRBV7-2 with TRBJ2-7; the D gene is possibly TRBD1 (6 bases). V gave up 5 bases and J gave up 6 bases, with 14 bases separating them. Germline-derived CDR1 and CDR2 are SGHTA and FQGNSA. This CDR3 spans 13 amino acids.

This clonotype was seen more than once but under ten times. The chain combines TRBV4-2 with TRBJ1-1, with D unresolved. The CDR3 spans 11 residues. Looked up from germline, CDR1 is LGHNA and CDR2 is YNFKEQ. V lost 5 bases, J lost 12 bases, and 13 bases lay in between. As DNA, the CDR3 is TGTGCCAGCAGCGAAGGGCCGCCGACTTTCTTT. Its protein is CASSEGPPTFF.

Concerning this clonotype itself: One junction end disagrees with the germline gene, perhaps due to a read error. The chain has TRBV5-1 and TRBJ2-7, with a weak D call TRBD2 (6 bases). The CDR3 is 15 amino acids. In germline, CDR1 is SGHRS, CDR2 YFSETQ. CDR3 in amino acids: CARSLAGQSAYEQYF. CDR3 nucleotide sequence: TGCGCCCGCAGCTTGGCGGGGCAGAGTGCCTACGAGCAGTACTTC.

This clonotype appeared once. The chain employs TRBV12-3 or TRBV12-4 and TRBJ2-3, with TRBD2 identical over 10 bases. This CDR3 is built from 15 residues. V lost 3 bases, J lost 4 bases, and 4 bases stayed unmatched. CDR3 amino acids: CASSFSSGGADTQYF. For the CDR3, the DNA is TGTGCCAGCAGTTTTTCTAGCGGGGGCGCAGATACGCAGTATTTT.

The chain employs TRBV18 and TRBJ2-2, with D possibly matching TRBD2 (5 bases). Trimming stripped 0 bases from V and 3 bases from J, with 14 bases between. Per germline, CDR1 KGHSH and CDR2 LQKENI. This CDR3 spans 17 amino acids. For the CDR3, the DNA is TGTGCCAGCTCACCACCTTCCGGGAATAGGTACACCGGGGAGCTGTTTTTT. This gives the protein CASSPPSGNRYTGELFF.

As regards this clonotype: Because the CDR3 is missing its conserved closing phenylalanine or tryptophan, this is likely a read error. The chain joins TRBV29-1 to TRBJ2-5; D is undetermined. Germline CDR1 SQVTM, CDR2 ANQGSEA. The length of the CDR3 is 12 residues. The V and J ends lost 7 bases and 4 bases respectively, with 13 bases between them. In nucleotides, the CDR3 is TGCAGCGCCCAAGGTAGTCGAGAGACCCAGTACTGC. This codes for CSAQGSRETQYC.

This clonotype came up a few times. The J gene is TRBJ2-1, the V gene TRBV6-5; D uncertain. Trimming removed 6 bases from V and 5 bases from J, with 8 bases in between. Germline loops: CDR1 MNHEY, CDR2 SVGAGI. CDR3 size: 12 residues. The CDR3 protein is CASRNSDNEQFF. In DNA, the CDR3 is TGTGCCAGCAGAAACAGTGACAATGAGCAGTTCTTC.

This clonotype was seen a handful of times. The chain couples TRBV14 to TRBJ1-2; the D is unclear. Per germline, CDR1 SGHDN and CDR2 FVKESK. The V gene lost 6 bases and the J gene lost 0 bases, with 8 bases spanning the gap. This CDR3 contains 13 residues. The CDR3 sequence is CASSRRANYGYTF. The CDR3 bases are TGTGCCAGCAGTCGTCGAGCTAACTATGGCTACACCTTC.

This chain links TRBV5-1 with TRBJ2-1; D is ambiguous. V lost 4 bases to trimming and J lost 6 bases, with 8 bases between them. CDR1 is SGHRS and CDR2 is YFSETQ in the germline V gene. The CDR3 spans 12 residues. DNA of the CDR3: TGCGCCAGCAGCGGACCGAGCAATGAGCAGTTCTTC. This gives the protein CASSGPSNEQFF.

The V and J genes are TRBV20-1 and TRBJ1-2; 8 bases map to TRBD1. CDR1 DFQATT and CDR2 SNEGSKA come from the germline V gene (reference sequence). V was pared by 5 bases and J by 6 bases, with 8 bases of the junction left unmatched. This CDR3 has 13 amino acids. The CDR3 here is CSACKTGVHGYTF. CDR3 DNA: TGCAGTGCTTGTAAGACAGGGGTCCATGGCTACACCTTC.

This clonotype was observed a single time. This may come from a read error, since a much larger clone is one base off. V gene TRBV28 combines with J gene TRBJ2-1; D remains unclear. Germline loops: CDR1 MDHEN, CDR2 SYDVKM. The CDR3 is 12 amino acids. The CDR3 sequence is CAGSGGSLMQFF. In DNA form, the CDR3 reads TGTGCCGGCAGTGGCGGCAGCCTGATGCAGTTCTTC.

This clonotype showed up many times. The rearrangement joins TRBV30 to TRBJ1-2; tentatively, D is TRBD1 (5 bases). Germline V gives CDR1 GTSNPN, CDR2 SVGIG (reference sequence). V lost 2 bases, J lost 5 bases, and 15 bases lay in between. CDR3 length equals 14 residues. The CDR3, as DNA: TGTGCCTGGAGTAACTCCAGGGAGAAGTATGGCTACACCTTC. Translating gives CAWSNSREKYGYTF.

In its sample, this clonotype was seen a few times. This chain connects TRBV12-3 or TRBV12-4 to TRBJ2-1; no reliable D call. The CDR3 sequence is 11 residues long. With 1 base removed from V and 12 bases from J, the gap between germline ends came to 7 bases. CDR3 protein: CASSLGGLQFF. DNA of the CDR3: TGTGCCAGCAGTTTAGGTGGGCTGCAGTTCTTC.

CDR3 in amino acids: CASSLSASGARGNTIYF. The CDR3, as DNA: TGTGCCAGCAGTTTATCCGCCAGTGGGGCCCGAGGAAACACCATATATTTT. The chain combines TRBV12-3 or TRBV12-4 with TRBJ1-3, with D perhaps matching TRBD1 (5 bases). The CDR3 totals 17 residues. V lost 2 bases, J lost 4 bases, and 18 bases lay in between.

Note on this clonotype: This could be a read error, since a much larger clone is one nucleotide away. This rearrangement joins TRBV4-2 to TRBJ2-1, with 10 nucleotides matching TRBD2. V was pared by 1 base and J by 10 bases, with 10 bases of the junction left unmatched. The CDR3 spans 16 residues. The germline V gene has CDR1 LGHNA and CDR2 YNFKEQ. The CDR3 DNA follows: TGTGCCAGCAGCCAAGGGCTAGCGGGGGACTCCTACGAGCAGTTCTTC. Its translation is CASSQGLAGDSYEQFF.

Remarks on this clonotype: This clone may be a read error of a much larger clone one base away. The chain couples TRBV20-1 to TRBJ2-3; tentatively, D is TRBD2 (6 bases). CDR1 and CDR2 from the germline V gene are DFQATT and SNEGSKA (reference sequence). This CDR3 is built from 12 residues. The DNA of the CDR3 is TGCGGTGGCGGACTACCCACAGATACGCAGTATTTT. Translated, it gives CGGGLPTDTQYF.